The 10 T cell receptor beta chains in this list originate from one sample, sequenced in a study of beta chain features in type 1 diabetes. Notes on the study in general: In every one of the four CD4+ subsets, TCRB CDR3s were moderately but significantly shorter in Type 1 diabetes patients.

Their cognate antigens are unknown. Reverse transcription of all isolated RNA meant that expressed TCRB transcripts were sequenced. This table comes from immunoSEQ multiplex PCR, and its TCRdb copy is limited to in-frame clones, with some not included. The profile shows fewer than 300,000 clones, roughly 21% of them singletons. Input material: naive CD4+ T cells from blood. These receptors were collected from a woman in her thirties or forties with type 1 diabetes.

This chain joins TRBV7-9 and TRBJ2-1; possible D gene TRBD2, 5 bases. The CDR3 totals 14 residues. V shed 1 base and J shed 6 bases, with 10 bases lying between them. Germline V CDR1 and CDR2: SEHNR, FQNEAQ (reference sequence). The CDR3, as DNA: TGTGCCAGCAGCTTAGAAGGGAGCTTCAATGAGCAGTTCTTC. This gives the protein CASSLEGSFNEQFF.

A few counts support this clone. CDR3 loop: CASRRTSGEYNEQFF. CDR3 DNA: TGTGCCAGCAGGCGGACTAGCGGGGAGTACAATGAGCAGTTCTTC. The V gene is TRBV6-7, the J gene TRBJ2-1; TRBD2 aligns across 12 bases. TRBV6-7 is noted as an ORF with a role that remains uncertain. The CDR3 spans 15 residues. J lost 4 bases, V lost 6 bases, and 4 bases had no gene match.

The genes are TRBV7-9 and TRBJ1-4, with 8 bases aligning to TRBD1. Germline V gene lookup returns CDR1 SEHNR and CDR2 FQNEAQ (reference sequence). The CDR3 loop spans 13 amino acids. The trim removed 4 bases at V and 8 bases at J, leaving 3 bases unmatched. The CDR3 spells CASSSWTGEKLFF. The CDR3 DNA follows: TGTGCCAGCAGCTCGTGGACAGGGGAAAAACTGTTTTTT.

The CDR3 sequence: CASRLGLAGYEQYF. The DNA for the CDR3 is TGTGCCAGCAGACTCGGACTAGCGGGATACGAGCAGTACTTC. The chain uses TRBV28 and TRBJ2-7; 12 bases are a match to TRBD2. V trimming: 6 bases; J trimming: 4 bases; junction bases outside the gene matches: 4. The CDR3 contains 14 residues. Germline-derived CDR1 and CDR2 are MDHEN and SYDVKM.

CDR3 in DNA: TGTGCCAGCTCACTACAGGACACCTATGGAGCCAAAAACATTCAGTACTTC. It codes for CASSLQDTYGAKNIQYF. This chain links TRBV18 with TRBJ2-4, with D perhaps matching TRBD1 (5 bases). Germline-derived CDR1 and CDR2 are KGHSH and LQKENI. Trimming removed 4 bases at V and 0 bases at J, with 16 bases between. The CDR3 is made up of 17 amino acids.

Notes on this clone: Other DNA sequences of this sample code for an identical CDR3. The CDR3 coding sequence is TGTGCCATCAGTGAGTCAACAGGGGACTATGGCTACACCTTC. Encoded protein: CAISESTGDYGYTF. This chain uses TRBV10-3 with TRBJ1-2, with 7 bases matching TRBD1. Trimming removed 0 bases from V and 3 bases from J; junction bases left unmatched: 1. The CDR3 has 14 residues. Germline V gives CDR1 ENHRY, CDR2 SYGVKD.

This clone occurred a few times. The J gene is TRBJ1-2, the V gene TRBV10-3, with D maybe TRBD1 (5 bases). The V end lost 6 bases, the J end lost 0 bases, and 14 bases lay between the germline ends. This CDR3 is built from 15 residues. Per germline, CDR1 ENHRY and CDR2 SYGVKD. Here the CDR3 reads CAISAPDTANYGYTF. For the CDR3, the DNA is TGTGCCATCAGCGCCCCGGACACTGCTAACTATGGCTACACCTTC.

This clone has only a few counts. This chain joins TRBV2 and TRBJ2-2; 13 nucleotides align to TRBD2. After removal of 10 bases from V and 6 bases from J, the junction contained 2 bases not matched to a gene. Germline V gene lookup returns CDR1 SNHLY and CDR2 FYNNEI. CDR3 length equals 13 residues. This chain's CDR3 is CATTSGRAGELFF. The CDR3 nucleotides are TGTGCCACCACTAGCGGGAGGGCCGGGGAGCTGTTTTTT. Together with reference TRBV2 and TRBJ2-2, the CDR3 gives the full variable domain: EPEVTQTPSHQVTQMGQEVILRCVPISNHLYFYWYRQILGQKVEFLVSFYNNEISEKSEIFDDQFSVERPDGSNFTLKIRSTKLEDSAMYFCATTSGRAGELFFGEGSRLTVL.

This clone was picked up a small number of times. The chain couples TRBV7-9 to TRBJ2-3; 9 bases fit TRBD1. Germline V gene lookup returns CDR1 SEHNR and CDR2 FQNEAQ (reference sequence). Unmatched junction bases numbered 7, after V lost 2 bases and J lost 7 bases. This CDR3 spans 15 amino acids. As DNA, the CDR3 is TGTGCCAGCAGCTTACCCGGGACAGGGACAAATACGCAGTATTTT. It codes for CASSLPGTGTNTQYF.

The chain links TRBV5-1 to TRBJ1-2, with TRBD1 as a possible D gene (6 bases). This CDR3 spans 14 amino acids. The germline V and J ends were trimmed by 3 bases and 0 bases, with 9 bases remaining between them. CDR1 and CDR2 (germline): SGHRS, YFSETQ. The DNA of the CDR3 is TGCGCCAGCAGCTGGGACACCTCTAACTATGGCTACACCTTC. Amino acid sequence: CASSWDTSNYGYTF.